The 19 T cell receptor beta chains listed next were all sequenced from one sample in a study of cytomegalovirus exposure and HLA in healthy donors. PCR primers comprised 60 Vbeta and 13 Jbeta primers. Here immunoSEQ multiplex PCR was the method, and the copy in TCRdb shows in-frame clones only, minus some. This sample has some 200,000 clones, with 62% found just once. Sequencing was performed on PBMCs. The receptors come from a man aged 35 to 55 in good health and CMV-seronegative.

This clone was found a few times. The gene calls are TRBV7-2 and TRBJ2-7, with TRBD2 matching 8 bases. CDR1 and CDR2 (germline): SGHTA, FQGNSA. Trimming took 3 bases from V and 2 from J; bases not matched to a gene: 6. CDR3 length: 15 amino acids. Here the CDR3 reads CASSFTSGGAYEQYF. DNA of the CDR3: TGTGCCAGCAGCTTCACTAGCGGAGGGGCCTACGAGCAGTACTTC.

The chain joins TRBV29-1 to TRBJ2-2; possible D gene TRBD1, 6 bases. Germline loops: CDR1 SQVTM, CDR2 ANQGSEA. V was cut by 3 bases and J by 6 bases, with 11 bases left in between. This CDR3 comprises 13 residues. CDR3 nucleotide sequence: TGCAGCGTTGATCCACAGGGAGCCGGGGAGCTGTTTTTT. Its protein product is CSVDPQGAGELFF.

This clone has just a few counts. The rearrangement links TRBV29-1 to TRBJ1-1, with a possible D match to TRBD1 (6 bases). This CDR3 is built from 12 residues. The V gene's germline CDR1 is SQVTM and CDR2 ANQGSEA. With 6 bases removed from V and 8 bases from J, the gap between germline ends came to 16 bases. In DNA, the CDR3 is TGCAGCGTGGGGGCTACAGGGAGAGAAGCTTTCTTT. Its translation: CSVGATGREAFF.

J is TRBJ2-5 and V is TRBV5-4, with 7 bases that match TRBD2. This CDR3 contains 14 residues. From germline, CDR1 is SGHNT and CDR2 YYREEE (reference sequence). V shed 4 bases, J shed 7 bases, and the junction held 10 bases outside the gene matches. CDR3 sequence: CASSPKDSGRTQYF. Here the CDR3 DNA reads TGTGCCAGCAGCCCGAAGGATAGCGGGCGGACCCAGTACTTC.

V and J are TRBV27 and TRBJ1-1, with 9 positions matching TRBD1. The CDR3 is made up of 16 amino acids. V shed 4 bases and J 2 bases; nucleotides not matched to a gene: 8. Germline lookup yields CDR1 MNHEY and CDR2 SMNVEV (reference sequence). Here the CDR3 reads CASSSTDRGANTEAFF. CDR3 sequence (DNA): TGTGCCAGCAGTTCGACCGACAGGGGGGCCAACACTGAAGCTTTCTTT.

This clone was found a few times. This sequence joins TRBV29-1 and TRBJ2-7; 9 nucleotides match TRBD2. This CDR3 is built from 14 residues. Germline V gene sequence: CDR1 SQVTM, CDR2 ANQGSEA. J was trimmed by 6 bases and V by 1 base; bases with no gene match: 7. CDR3 sequence: CSVEVGGRASEQYF. The CDR3 DNA reads TGCAGCGTTGAAGTCGGCGGGAGGGCATCCGAGCAGTACTTC.

The chain employs TRBV4-1 and TRBJ1-6; D ambiguous. This CDR3 is built from 15 residues. Germline CDR1 MGHRA, CDR2 YSYEKL. Trimming shortened V by 4 bases and J by 7 bases, and 14 bases separated the two germline ends. The CDR3 coding sequence is TGCGCCAGCAGCCGCATGGGCCGACGGAATTCACCCCTCCACTTT. Translating gives CASSRMGRRNSPLHF.

The chain combines TRBV10-3 with TRBJ2-5; no clear D. The DNA end is more similar to TRBJ2-7, so the J call may be wrong. Germline V gene data show CDR1 as ENHRY and CDR2 as SYGVKD. This CDR3 has 11 residues. CDR3 DNA: TGTGCCATCAGTGTGGGCGACGAGCAGTACTTC. Its protein product is CAISVGDEQYF.

On this clone: A read error may produce the germline difference seen at one junction end. The rearrangement uses TRBV28 and TRBJ1-1; TRBD1 aligns across 12 bases. Germline V gene lookup returns CDR1 MDHEN and CDR2 SYDVKM. The CDR3 runs 16 residues. The CDR3 region has the DNA TGTGCCAGCAGTGGGACAGGGGGCTCTACGAACGCTGAAGCTTTCTTT. Its translation: CASSGTGGSTNAEAFF.

The rearrangement joins TRBV12-2 to TRBJ2-2; no DNA check was done on the table's D call, TRBD2. TRBV12-2 is an annotated pseudogene. CDR3 length: 17 residues. This CDR3 is CASRLSLPSGHTGELFF. CDR3 DNA: TGTGCAAGTCGCTTATCGCTTCCTAGCGGCCACACCGGGGAGCTGTTTTTT.

This chain links TRBV5-1 with TRBJ1-6, with a weak D call TRBD1 (6 bases). The CDR3 totals 14 residues. The V gene lost 7 bases and the J gene lost 7 bases, with 15 bases spanning the gap. The V gene's germline CDR1 is SGHRS and CDR2 YFSETQ. CDR3 region: CASGGGERNSPLHF. The CDR3 DNA reads TGCGCCAGCGGGGGGGGCGAGAGGAATTCACCCCTCCACTTT.

The V gene is TRBV10-1, the J gene TRBJ2-7, with D possibly matching TRBD1 (7 bases). V was clipped by 7 bases and J by 4 bases, with 26 bases between them. CDR3 size: 17 residues. Germline-derived CDR1 and CDR2 are WNHNN and SYGVQD (reference sequence). The CDR3 DNA sequence: TGCGCCAGCACCCCCGGGGGAGACAGGGATAGGGGGTACGAGCAGTACTTC. Encoded protein: CASTPGGDRDRGYEQYF.

DNA for the CDR3: TGTGCCAGCAGCACCCTACAGGCTACTGGAAACACCATATATTTT. Translated, it gives CASSTLQATGNTIYF. The genes are TRBV7-6 and TRBJ1-3; possibly TRBD1 for D (5 bases). V gave up 5 bases and J gave up 2 bases, with 13 bases separating them. The CDR3 extends over 15 amino acids. Germline-derived CDR1 and CDR2 are SGHVS and FNYEAQ.

The rearrangement links TRBV7-2 to TRBJ2-3; the D gene is possibly TRBD2 (6 bases). V lost 1 base to trimming and J lost 1 base, with 12 bases between them. Germline lookup yields CDR1 SGHTA and CDR2 FQGNSA. This CDR3 is built from 16 residues. The CDR3 bases are TGTGCCAGCAGCTTAGTTCGGCGGGACCGCACAGATACGCAGTATTTT. It codes for CASSLVRRDRTDTQYF.

The gene calls are TRBV29-1 and TRBJ1-1; unclear D gene. The CDR3 consists of 14 residues. Germline V gene lookup returns CDR1 SQVTM and CDR2 ANQGSEA. V lost 1 base and J lost 4, with 13 bases in between. DNA for the CDR3: TGCAGCGTTGAAGTGGGAGGCAGCGGCACTGAAGCTTTCTTT. Residues: CSVEVGGSGTEAFF. Combining the CDR3 with reference TRBV29-1 and TRBJ1-1 gives the whole variable domain SAVISQKPSRDICQRGTSLTIQCQVDSQVTMMFWYRQQPGQSLTLIATANQGSEATYESGFVIDKFPISRPNLTFSTLTVSNMSPEDSSIYLCSVEVGGSGTEAFFGQGTRLTVV.

This clone was recorded only once. V usage is TRBV30 and J usage is TRBJ2-5, with 7 bases identical to TRBD1. The J call may be wrong; the DNA end is better matched by TRBJ2-7. The germline gives CDR1 GTSNPN, CDR2 SVGIG (reference sequence). CDR3 size: 13 residues. CDR3 sequence (DNA): TGTGCCTGGAGGGCGACAGGGTCCTACGAGCAGTACTTC. This sequence encodes CAWRATGSYEQYF.

The rearrangement uses TRBV19 and TRBJ2-3, with TRBD2 matching 9 bases. V dropped 8 bases and J dropped 4; count of bases not matched to a gene: 10. Germline-derived CDR1 and CDR2 are LNHDA and SQIVND (reference sequence). There are 15 residues in the CDR3. The CDR3 coding sequence is TGTGCCAGTTCTCTCCAGCGGGGGGTATCAGATACGCAGTATTTT. Translated: CASSLQRGVSDTQYF.

The chain employs TRBV7-7 and TRBJ2-5; possible D gene TRBD1, 6 bases. Gene TRBJ2-7 matches the end of the DNA better, so the J call may be wrong. Per the germline V gene, CDR1 is SSHAT and CDR2 is FNYEAQ (reference sequence). This CDR3 contains 15 residues. The DNA of the CDR3 is TGTGCCAGCAGCTTAGCGCCGGAACAGGGATCCGAGCAGTACTTC. This translates into CASSLAPEQGSEQYF.

There are a few counts of this clone. CDR3 DNA sequence: TGTGCCAGCAGTGAAGGGTCAGGGCGCACCTACGAGCAGTACTTC. Protein: CASSEGSGRTYEQYF. The chain employs TRBV25-1 and TRBJ2-7; D is perhaps TRBD1 (5 bases). The CDR3 is made up of 15 amino acids. V gave up 2 bases and J gave up 2 bases, with 13 bases separating them. Germline lookup yields CDR1 MGHDK and CDR2 SYGVNS.